Reported below is one TCR beta chain. This specimen comes from a study of shared clonotypes between healthy human individuals. V was clipped by 3 bases and J by 1 base; unmatched bases: 4. The CDR3 runs 15 residues. The V gene's germline CDR1 is MRHNA and CDR2 SNTAGT. Clones were sequenced by immunoSEQ multiplex PCR, and TCRdb holds only the in-frame ones, with some missing. Among 1.5 million to 2.5 million clones listed, approximately 94% were seen once. The naive CD8 subset, CD45RO-negative cells positively selected for CCR7, excluded terminally differentiated effector memory CD45RA+ cells. Specimen: naive CD8+ T cells sorted from blood. This chain connects TRBV6-4 to TRBJ2-3; 7 nucleotides agree with TRBD2. The source of this sequence is a man younger than 35 in good health. The CDR3 region is CASSEWGLRTDTQYF. The CDR3 DNA sequence: TGTGCCAGCAGTGAATGGGGACTACGCACAGATACGCAGTATTTT.